The present T cell receptor beta chain was sequenced within a study of blood T cell repertoires in COVID-19. Only in-frame clones appear in the TCRdb table, and some are missing; sequencing was by immunoSEQ multiplex PCR. The repertoire includes more than 200,000 clones, 82% of them detected once, and 7% to 10% sits in the top ten. Sequenced material: peripheral blood. This clonotype was obtained from a woman older than 75 with COVID-19, enrolled during active disease.

The CDR3 region is CATSLPPGQGARADTQYF. The CDR3 nucleotides read TGTGCCACCAGTCTCCCGCCGGGACAGGGGGCAAGGGCAGATACGCAGTATTTT. The genes are TRBV24-1 and TRBJ2-3, with TRBD1 matching 12 bases. CDR3 size: 18 residues. V lost 6 bases and J lost 4; bases outside the gene matches: 13. The germline gives CDR1 KGHDR, CDR2 SFDVKD.